The rows below give T cell receptor beta chains drawn from one sample of a study of T cells after yellow fever vaccination. TCRdb used MiXCR to reprocess the 5' RACE reads, holding one entry per CDR3 protein. The table shows 200,000 to 250,000 distinct CDR3 sequences, with about 7% occurring only once. Here the sequenced sample was CD4+ T cells sorted from PBMCs, taken 15 days after the yellow fever booster vaccination. These TCRs come from a man aged 25-40 years who received the YFV17D yellow fever vaccine. The CDR3 runs from the conserved cysteine through the conserved F or W. A D gene is named only where the DNA matches it firmly. The size of a clone is reported for some rows only, either as once, few or many, or as a class for expanded clones.

v_gene	d_gene	abundance	j_gene	CDR3nt	CDR3aa
TRBV20-1	TRBD1	few	TRBJ2-5	TGCAGTGCTAGGGTCCCCGGGACAGGGAGAATAGAGACCCAGTACTTC	CSARVPGTGRIETQYF
TRBV7-2	-	many	TRBJ1-5	TGTGCCAGCAGCTTATTTTCGGATCAGCCCCAGCATTTT	CASSLFSDQPQHF
TRBV5-1	TRBD2	few	TRBJ2-1	TGCGCCAGCAGCTCCCGTGGTAGCGGGTCGAATGAGCAGTTCTTC	CASSSRGSGSNEQFF
TRBV28	-	many	TRBJ1-1	TGTGCCAGCAGTTACCCTTCGAACACTGAAGCTTTCTTT	CASSYPSNTEAFF
TRBV11-3	TRBD1	many	TRBJ2-3	TGTGCCAGCAGCCGACAGGGACGGACAGATACGCAGTATTTT	CASSRQGRTDTQYF
TRBV5-1	TRBD2	many	TRBJ2-3	TGCGCCAGCAGCCACCGGACTGCGGGAGGGCGGGGAGATACGCAGTATTTT	CASSHRTAGGRGDTQYF
TRBV12-5	-	-	TRBJ2-1	TGTGCTAGTGGTTCACCGCGGGACAGCTACAATGAGCAGTTCTTC	CASGSPRDSYNEQFF
TRBV7-9	TRBD2	few	TRBJ2-1	TGTGCCAGCAGCCACGGGGGAGCTAGCGGGAGTGATGAGCAGTTCTTC	CASSHGGASGSDEQFF
TRBV5-1	-	few	TRBJ1-1	TGCGCCAGCAGCTTGGGGTCGGATTACACTGAAGCTTTCTTT	CASSLGSDYTEAFF
TRBV12-3/TRBV12-4	TRBD1	-	TRBJ1-1	TGTGCCAGCAGTTCCCAGACCGGGACAGGACTCCGGGACACTGAAGCTTTCTTT	CASSSQTGTGLRDTEAFF
TRBV7-2	TRBD1	many	TRBJ2-4	TGTGCCAGCAGCTGGCCGGGACAGGGAGTTCGGAACATTCAGTACTTC	CASSWPGQGVRNIQYF
TRBV12-3/TRBV12-4	-	few	TRBJ2-7	TGTGCCAGCAGCCTACGGGGTCGCGAGCACGAGCAGTACTTC	CASSLRGREHEQYF
TRBV6-1	TRBD1	few	TRBJ1-3	TGTGCCAGGAATACAGGGGGATCTGGAAACACCATATATTTT	CARNTGGSGNTIYF
TRBV7-9	-	-	TRBJ1-6	TGTGCCAGCAGCTTAAGCGGCCAGGGAAATTCACCCCTCCACTTT	CASSLSGQGNSPLHF